By share, the clone carrying this TCR beta chain counts as medium-sized (0.01 to 0.1%). Universal primer sites and UMIs were introduced during 5'RACE template-switching synthesis of TCR cDNA. MiXCR, run by TCRdb on the 5' RACE reads, gives a single entry per CDR3 protein. The sample records some 9,600 distinct CDR3 sequences, around 4.8% being singletons. These data come from a study of T cells after yellow fever vaccination. Whole-study context: The authors sorted the EM, EMRA, CM and Tscm memory subsets using CD3, CD45RA, CCR7 and CD95. Study results and caveats: Almost no vaccine-responding clonotypes were detectable in day 0 sorted memory subsets.

The length of the CDR3 is 20 residues. This clonotype was obtained from a man in his late teens or twenties who received the YFV17D yellow fever vaccine. The sample was PBMCs, either bulk or a sorted T-cell subset (CD4+, CD8+, memory, or dextramer-sorted; not recorded which), taken less than 18 days after the first yellow fever vaccination. The chain carries TRBV21-1 and TRBJ2-7; TRBD2, as called in the table, went unchecked against the DNA. TRBV21-1 is reported as a pseudogene. The CDR3 DNA follows: TGTGCCAGCAGCTCTAATGGCACTAGCGGGGGACATCTCGAAGGGGACGAGCAGTACGTC. It specifies CASSSNGTSGGHLEGDEQYV.